This TCR beta chain was retrieved from a study of CXCR3-negative and CXCR3-positive naive CD8 T cells (dated 2019 in TCRdb). For context, the study as a whole: In total, roughly 140 million TRB reads were obtained, which works out to roughly 1.5 +/- 0.3 million reads per library. The diversity and physicochemical repertoire analyses included roughly ten donors pooled from two independent experiments. The TRBV-TRBJ cluster analysis covered naive subsets from about 5 donors and memory cells from 3 donors.

Sequencing was carried out with a NextSeq 550. The Human TCR Profiling Kit (MiLaboratory) was used to make UMI-labeled 5' RACE TRB cDNA libraries. cDNA synthesis used the entire amount of extracted RNA, and PCR amplification then used the entire amount of cDNA produced. Libraries were prepared in parallel with an identical number of PCR cycles. In the paper's pipeline: With a minimum of two reads required per UMI, MIGEC and MiXCR pulled out about 49,000 +/- 11,000 unique UMI-labeled TRB cDNA molecules from each library. On average, each library contained approximately 40,000 +/- 10,000 functional in-frame TRB CDR3 nucleotide clonotypes without stop codons. Diversity metrics, including normalized Shannon-Wiener and Chao1, were computed in VDJtools after downsampling to 5000 UMI-labeled TRB molecules per sample. For the central five CDR3 residues, VDJtools calculated physicochemical properties weighted by clonotype size, namely interaction energy, strength, volume and Kidera factor 4. One entry per CDR3 protein sequence results from the TCRdb reprocessing of the reads, with DNA left out. The V and J calls reflect TCRdb's pipeline rather than the authors' work. This sample's table has entries for around 96,000 distinct CDR3 sequences. The ten largest make up approximately 1.5% of the sample.

The CDR1 and CDR2 encoded by the germline V gene (reference sequence) are MNHEY and SMNVEV. Reading from cysteine to phenylalanine, the CDR3 counts 16 amino acids. No DNA accompanies this entry. Regarding this clonotype: What antigen it recognizes has not been identified.

For each CD8+ T cell subset, flow sorting was done in triplicate, and 300,000 to 350,000 cells per subset went directly into RLT lysis buffer. Naive CD8+ T cells were defined stringently as CD45RO-CCR7+CD27+CD95- to exclude memory contaminants. Peripheral blood mononuclear cells were isolated from buffy coats by standard density gradient centrifugation. A FACSAria III was used to flow-sort naive CXCR3-negative and CXCR3-positive CD8+ T cells. An RNeasy Mini Kit was used to extract total RNA from the sorted cells. The study at large found these results: Comparably high repertoire diversity was found in both naive subsets, whereas much lower repertoire diversity was found in memory CD8+ T cells. Freshly isolated PBMCs were used for most assays because CXCR3 expression went down partially after cryopreservation. Because surface CD5, which is linked to self-reactivity in mice, was comparable between the naive subsets, TCR interaction strength was also inferred from the physicochemical properties of TRB CDR3s. Compared with CXCR3-negative naive cells, CXCR3-positive naive cells had TRB CDR3s with higher hydrophobicity (lower Kidera factor 4), lower energy, and higher strength and volume indices. Within the same donor, TRBV-TRBJ usage looked similar between naive CXCR3-negative and CXCR3-positive cells, but memory cells had distinct patterns.

The origin of this receptor is a human donor in good health. Some clones in this sample may be carry-over from other donors' samples. Sequencing used naive CXCR3- CD8+ T cells from blood. Sample cell subset or site, as interpreted from the label and publication: CD45RO-CCR7+CD27+CD95- naive CD8+ T cells lacking CXCR3 (TNR3-). The sequence joins TRBV27 to TRBJ2-7; the TRBD1 assignment by TCRdb is unverifiable without DNA. The CDR3 sequence is CASSWRDTGGSYEQYF.